What follows are 26 T cell receptor beta chains derived from one specimen sequenced in a study of T cell repertoires in cytomegalovirus infection. No cognate antigen is known for these TCRs. TCRdb ran MiXCR on the reads and lists one entry per CDR3 protein. The repertoire consists of more than 250,000 distinct CDR3 sequences, with 20% to 25% occurring once and the leading ten covering 13%. The sample consisted of cultured PBMCs, taken from culture after CMV antigen stimulation. Source of these receptors: a human donor in good health (CMV status not recorded). Some clones in this sample may be carry-over from other donors' samples.

The J gene is TRBJ2-2, the V gene TRBV7-2; D possibly matches TRBD1 or TRBD2 (6 bases each). Germline lookup yields CDR1 SGHTA and CDR2 FQGNSA. V was clipped by 4 bases and J by 5 bases, with 17 bases between them. The CDR3 contains 16 residues. For the CDR3, the DNA is TGTGCCAGCAGCTCGAGGGGGGATTATCGAACCGGGGAGCTGTTTTTT. Protein sequence: CASSSRGDYRTGELFF.

The chain joins TRBV12-3 or TRBV12-4 to TRBJ2-1; 11 positions agree with TRBD2. The CDR3 length is 15 residues. V was clipped by 7 bases and J by 3 bases; unmatched bases: 5. Here the CDR3 DNA reads TGTGCCAGCACCCCGACTAGCGGGGACTACAATGAGCAGTTCTTC. Its translation: CASTPTSGDYNEQFF.

Judged by abundance, this clonotype is large. The CDR3 protein is CASSLGGLSYNEQFF. CDR3 sequence (DNA): TGTGCCAGCAGCTTAGGCGGGCTGTCCTACAATGAGCAGTTCTTC. The chain employs TRBV5-4 and TRBJ2-1, with D possibly TRBD2 on 5 matching bases. In germline, CDR1 is SGHNT, CDR2 YYREEE (reference sequence). The CDR3 contains 15 residues. Trimming took off 2 bases at V and 1 base at J, with 10 bases between the two ends.

This clonotype was recorded a few times. The CDR3 bases are TGTGCCAGCAGTCCCGGTGTAGCCAAAAACATTCAGTACTTC. Translated, it gives CASSPGVAKNIQYF. This sequence joins TRBV12-3 or TRBV12-4 and TRBJ2-4; D gene uncertain. The CDR3 has 14 amino acids. Trimming cost V 5 bases and J 0 bases, with 8 bases left between them.

The chain is built from TRBV7-9 and TRBJ2-2, with unresolved D. The CDR3 covers 13 residues. V was shortened by 5 bases and J by 3 bases, with 7 bases between the two germline ends. Germline V CDR1 and CDR2: SEHNR, FQNEAQ (reference sequence). The CDR3 protein is CASSEIYTGELFF. CDR3 in DNA: TGTGCCAGCAGCGAGATTTACACCGGGGAGCTGTTTTTT. The full variable domain, completed using reference TRBV7-9 and TRBJ2-2, is DTGVSQNPRHKITKRGQNVTFRCDPISEHNRLYWYRQTLGQGPEFLTYFQNEAQLEKSRLLSDRFSAERPKGSFSTLEIQRTEQGDSAMYLCASSEIYTGELFFGEGSRLTVL.

This clonotype was counted ten times or more. The rearrangement joins TRBV7-2 to TRBJ2-1, with TRBD2 identical over 12 bases. The CDR3 is 18 amino acids. V lost 5 bases, J lost 2 bases, and 10 bases stayed unmatched. Germline V lookup: CDR1 SGHTA, CDR2 FQGNSA. This chain's CDR3 is CASSRTSGNRDAYNEQFF. DNA of the CDR3: TGTGCCAGCAGCCGGACTAGCGGGAATCGGGATGCCTACAATGAGCAGTTCTTC.

This clonotype was recorded many times. The V and J genes are TRBV7-3 and TRBJ2-3, with D possibly being TRBD2 (6 bases). The CDR3 consists of 14 residues. Trimming stripped 5 bases from V and 4 bases from J, with 13 bases between. Looked up from germline, CDR1 is SGHTA and CDR2 is FQGTGA. The CDR3, as DNA: TGTGCCAGCAGCCCCAACTGGGGGGCAGATACGCAGTATTTT. This encodes CASSPNWGADTQYF.

V usage is TRBV28 and J usage is TRBJ2-5; D is ambiguous. The CDR3 has 17 amino acids. Trimming pared 3 bases from V and 0 bases from J, leaving 17 bases between. The V gene's germline CDR1 is MDHEN and CDR2 SYDVKM. The DNA for the CDR3 is TGTGCCAGCAGTTTGCTTCGAGTGACCCTAAACCAAGAGACCCAGTACTTC. Its translation: CASSLLRVTLNQETQYF. Using reference TRBV28 and TRBJ2-5 for the parts outside the CDR3, the full variable domain is DVKVTQSSRYLVKRTGEKVFLECVQDMDHENMFWYRQDPGLGLRLIYFSYDVKMKEKGDIPEGYSVSREKKERFSLILESASTNQTSMYLCASSLLRVTLNQETQYFGPGTRLLVL.

This clonotype was counted only a few times. The genes are TRBV11-2 and TRBJ2-3; D is possibly TRBD1 (5 bases). CDR1 SGHAT and CDR2 FQNNGV come from the germline V gene. Between the trimmed V and J ends, which lost 5 bases and 2 bases, there was a span of 14 bases. The CDR3 totals 15 residues. The CDR3 loop reads CASSQLKGSTDTQYF. The CDR3 DNA sequence: TGTGCCAGCAGCCAGCTCAAGGGGTCCACAGATACGCAGTATTTT. The variable domain in full, completed from reference TRBV11-2 and TRBJ2-3, reads EAGVAQSPRYKIIEKRQSVAFWCNPISGHATLYWYQQILGQGPKLLIQFQNNGVVDDSQLPKDRFSAERLKGVDSTLKIQPAKLEDSAVYLCASSQLKGSTDTQYFGPGTRLTVL.

This clonotype was seen more than once but under ten times. This rearrangement joins TRBV7-2 to TRBJ1-4, with 10 bases identical to TRBD1. V lost 7 bases and J lost 8; bases outside the gene matches: 7. Germline V lookup: CDR1 SGHTA, CDR2 FQGNSA. The CDR3 contains 14 residues. CDR3 bases: TGTGCCAGCAAACCGGGACAGGGGAGCGAAAAACTGTTTTTT. Its protein is CASKPGQGSEKLFF.

The chain carries TRBV6-2 or TRBV6-3 and TRBJ2-1; D unclear. The CDR3 covers 15 residues. CDR1 is MNHEY, CDR2 SVGEGT, per germline. The V end was cut by 3 bases, the J end by 8 bases, with 17 bases between. The CDR3 nucleotides read TGTGCCAGCAGTTATTCACTTGCGCTAAGGGATGAGCAGTTCTTC. Translating gives CASSYSLALRDEQFF.

The chain recombines TRBV24-1 with TRBJ1-1; 7 bases align to TRBD1. Germline assignment: CDR1 KGHDR and CDR2 SFDVKD. CDR3 length equals 12 residues. The junction had 4 bases not matched to a gene; V was cut back by 2 bases and J by 11 bases. DNA for the CDR3: TGTGCCACCAGTGATTACAGGGGATGGGCTTTCTTT. Protein: CATSDYRGWAFF.

As DNA, the CDR3 is TGTGCCAGTAGTATCGGACAGATCTACACTGAAGCTTTCTTT. Translating gives CASSIGQIYTEAFF. This rearrangement joins TRBV19 to TRBJ1-1; TRBD1 might be the D (6 bases). Germline-derived CDR1 and CDR2 are LNHDA and SQIVND (reference sequence). Trimming stripped 3 bases from V and 3 bases from J, with 11 bases between. The CDR3 loop spans 14 amino acids.

This clonotype was detected many times. The chain employs TRBV12-3 or TRBV12-4 and TRBJ2-6; 7 bases are shared with TRBD2. This CDR3 is built from 16 residues. V gave up 7 bases and J gave up 2 bases; unmatched junction bases: 8. This chain's CDR3 is CASIWGGVAGANVLTF. As DNA, the CDR3 is TGTGCCAGCATCTGGGGGGGAGTTGCTGGGGCCAACGTCCTGACTTTC.

As DNA, the CDR3 is TGTGCCAGCAGTGAGACTAGCGGGAGAAACATTCAGTACTTC. Translating gives CASSETSGRNIQYF. The chain couples TRBV6-1 to TRBJ2-4, with 12 nucleotides matching TRBD2. This CDR3 is 14 amino acids long. Germline loops: CDR1 MNHNS, CDR2 SASEGT. Unmatched junction bases numbered 0, after V lost 3 bases and J lost 6 bases.

V is TRBV7-2 and J is TRBJ2-3, with TRBD2 as a possible D gene (5 bases). V was pared by 5 bases and J by 5 bases, with 11 bases between. CDR1 is SGHTA, CDR2 FQGNSA, per germline. This CDR3 is built from 13 residues. As DNA, the CDR3 is TGTGCCAGCAGCCCAGTAGGAGGAGATACGCAGTATTTT. Its translation: CASSPVGGDTQYF.

This chain uses TRBV7-9 with TRBJ2-5, with a tentative D call TRBD2 (7 bases). The CDR3 loop spans 13 amino acids. Trimming removed 8 bases from V and 7 bases from J, with 17 bases in between. CDR1 and CDR2 from the germline V gene are SEHNR and FQNEAQ (reference sequence). CDR3 coding DNA: TGTGCCAGCTACCTCGGGGGGCGTGGGACCCAGTACTTC. Protein sequence: CASYLGGRGTQYF. Supplemented by reference TRBV7-9 and TRBJ2-5, the full variable domain reads DTGVSQNPRHKITKRGQNVTFRCDPISEHNRLYWYRQTLGQGPEFLTYFQNEAQLEKSRLLSDRFSAERPKGSFSTLEIQRTEQGDSAMYLCASYLGGRGTQYFGPGTRLLVL.

This sequence joins TRBV30 and TRBJ2-1; TRBD2 matches at 10 bases. Germline V gene lookup returns CDR1 GTSNPN and CDR2 SVGIG (reference sequence). The CDR3 extends over 13 amino acids. The CDR3 sequence: CVVSGAAGGSLFF. In DNA form, the CDR3 reads TGTGTAGTGAGCGGGGCAGCGGGAGGGTCTCTGTTCTTC.

The chain employs TRBV29-1 and TRBJ1-1; possible D gene TRBD1, 6 bases. V dropped 7 bases and J dropped 5 bases, with 17 bases sitting between them. The length of the CDR3 is 13 residues. From germline, CDR1 is SQVTM and CDR2 ANQGSEA. CDR3 DNA: TGCAGCGGGCAAGGGGGTTTAGGGACTGAAGCTTTCTTT. Protein product: CSGQGGLGTEAFF. Combining the CDR3 with reference TRBV29-1 and TRBJ1-1 gives the whole variable domain SAVISQKPSRDICQRGTSLTIQCQVDSQVTMMFWYRQQPGQSLTLIATANQGSEATYESGFVIDKFPISRPNLTFSTLTVSNMSPEDSSIYLCSGQGGLGTEAFFGQGTRLTVV.

The chain uses TRBV6-2 or TRBV6-3 and TRBJ1-5, with D hard to call. V lost 0 bases and J 1 base, leaving 13 bases between the germline ends. Germline CDR1 and CDR2: MNHEY and SVGEGT. The CDR3 has 17 residues. The CDR3 nucleotides are TGTGCCAGCAGTTACTCGAGTACCGGGCCAAGCAATCAGCCCCAGCATTTT. As protein: CASSYSSTGPSNQPQHF.

This chain joins TRBV28 and TRBJ1-1, with 7 bases lining up with TRBD1. CDR1 is MDHEN, CDR2 SYDVKM, per germline. V dropped 6 bases and J dropped 6; count of bases not matched to a gene: 13. The CDR3 loop spans 15 amino acids. The CDR3 nucleotides are TGTGCCAGCAGCCCCGCCCAGGGGGGGTACGCTGAAGCTTTCTTT. This codes for CASSPAQGGYAEAFF.

This clonotype came up many times. V gene TRBV10-2 combines with J gene TRBJ2-5; 9 positions agree with TRBD1. CDR1 and CDR2 (germline): WSHSY, SAAADI. With 7 bases clipped from V and 4 bases from J, the junction kept 7 bases outside the gene matches. This CDR3 region has 14 residues. CDR3 nucleotide sequence: TGCGCCAGCACAAGACAGGGGGTTTCAGAGACCCAGTACTTC. This encodes CASTRQGVSETQYF.

The CDR3 reads CASNQLAGGGYNEQFF. Here the CDR3 DNA reads TGTGCCAGTAACCAACTAGCGGGAGGGGGCTACAATGAGCAGTTCTTC. This chain joins TRBV19 and TRBJ2-1, with 13 bases fitting TRBD2. V dropped 7 bases and J dropped 3; count of bases not matched to a gene: 6. The CDR3 contains 16 residues. Germline CDR1 reads LNHDA; CDR2 reads SQIVND (reference sequence).

This clonotype was detected only a few times. The CDR3 protein is CASTLRDGTEAFF. DNA of the CDR3: TGTGCCAGCACCCTTAGGGACGGGACTGAAGCTTTCTTT. This chain links TRBV27 with TRBJ1-1, with TRBD1 as a possible D gene (5 bases). Germline lookup yields CDR1 MNHEY and CDR2 SMNVEV (reference sequence). The CDR3 extends over 13 amino acids. Trimming took 7 bases from V and 5 from J, leaving 14 bases between them.

This chain joins TRBV27 and TRBJ2-7; the match to TRBD2 covers 8 bases. The germline CDR1 and CDR2 sequences are MNHEY and SMNVEV (reference sequence). V gave up 9 bases and J gave up 0 bases; unmatched junction bases: 10. The CDR3 loop spans 15 amino acids. CDR3 nucleotides: TGTGCCAGTAGCCCTAGCGGGCAAAGCTCCTACGAGCAGTACTTC. It is translated as CASSPSGQSSYEQYF.

The chain joins TRBV29-1 to TRBJ1-2; 7 bases match TRBD1. The junction had 6 bases not matched to a gene; V was cut back by 4 bases and J by 4 bases. From germline, CDR1 is SQVTM and CDR2 ANQGSEA. The CDR3 has 13 amino acids. CDR3 residues: CSVVVRDSYGYTF. The CDR3 nucleotides are TGCAGCGTTGTGGTCCGGGACAGCTATGGCTACACCTTC.